These T cell receptor beta chains were read from a single sample in a study of blood T cells in healthy people across ages. A single record per CDR3 protein comes from TCRdb applying MiXCR to the 5' RACE reads. The sample contains hundreds of thousands of distinct CDR3 sequences, more than 20% of which appear only once. The sample also formed part of further work on T cells of mothers and their children.

Input material: blood. These receptors originate from a boy aged 5-17 years in good health. CDR3s include the opening cysteine and the closing phenylalanine or tryptophan. A D gene is named only where the DNA matches it firmly. Size is stated for part of the rows, as once, few or many counts, or as a class when the clone is expanded.

V,D,J,size,DNA,CDR3
TRBV7-3,TRBD2,TRBJ2-3,-,TGTGCCAGCAGCTTAGCGGGGGGGTGGTCAGATACGCAGTATTTT,CASSLAGGWSDTQYF
TRBV7-2,-,TRBJ2-3,-,TGTGCCAGCAGCTTAGAGAACCCCAGAGATACGCAGTATTTT,CASSLENPRDTQYF
TRBV5-4,-,TRBJ2-1,-,TGTGCCAGCAGCGAGAAAAAGGGGCTCTACAATGAGCAGTTCTTC,CASSEKKGLYNEQFF
TRBV3-1,-,TRBJ2-7,-,TGTGCCAGCAGCCAAACTGCAGGGGAGCAGTACTTC,CASSQTAGEQYF
TRBV29-1,TRBD2,TRBJ2-5,few,TGCAGCGTTGTCGGGGGGGCGGCAGAGACCCAGTACTTC,CSVVGGAAETQYF
TRBV29-1,TRBD2,TRBJ2-5,-,TGCAGCACGCGACTAGCGGGGGATGGGGAGACCCAGTACTTC,CSTRLAGDGETQYF
TRBV29-1,-,TRBJ2-7,-,TGCAGCGCTTTACAGGAGACCTACGAGCAGTACTTC,CSALQETYEQYF
TRBV5-1,-,TRBJ2-5,many,TGCGCCAGCAGCTTGGGTAGGGTCCAAGAGACCCAGTACTTC,CASSLGRVQETQYF
TRBV11-1,-,TRBJ2-3,-,TGTGCCAGCAGCTCATTAGAACCCCTGCTGGCTAGCAGGGGGGCCCCCTCCACAGATACGCAGTATTTT,CASSSLEPLLASRGAPSTDTQYF
TRBV10-3,TRBD1,TRBJ1-1,-,TGTGCCATCAGCGGACAGGGTGGGAACACTGAAGCTTTCTTT,CAISGQGGNTEAFF
TRBV5-1,TRBD2,TRBJ2-1,-,TGCGCCAGCAGCTTGACTAGCGGGAGTCCGGCGTCTAATGAGCAGTTCTTC,CASSLTSGSPASNEQFF
TRBV14,-,TRBJ1-4,once,TGTGCCAGCAGCCAAGACCTAGGACGGTATGAAAAACTGTTTTTT,CASSQDLGRYEKLFF
TRBV24-1,-,TRBJ1-3,few,TGTGCCACCAGTGATTTGGGAGACTCTGGAAACACCATATATTTT,CATSDLGDSGNTIYF
TRBV10-3,-,TRBJ1-2,-,TGTGCCATCAGTGAGGCTGGGGGAGATGGCTACACCTTC,CAISEAGGDGYTF
TRBV7-9,-,TRBJ1-1,-,TGTGCCAGCAGCTCGACATATGAGAACACTGAAGCTTTCTTT,CASSSTYENTEAFF
TRBV9,TRBD1,TRBJ1-1,-,TGTGCCAGCAGCGTAGGGGACAGGGGGCTGAACACTGAAGCTTTCTTT,CASSVGDRGLNTEAFF
TRBV12-3/TRBV12-4,-,TRBJ2-2,-,TGTGCCAGCAGCCTGACAGACCTTGGGGACACCGGGGAGCTGTTTTTT,CASSLTDLGDTGELFF
TRBV7-9,TRBD2,TRBJ2-1,-,TGTGCCAGCAGCTTGCCTAGCGGGAGTGAGCAGTTCTTC,CASSLPSGSEQFF
TRBV9,TRBD2,TRBJ2-1,-,TGTGCCAGCAGCTCGGGGGGGGTGAATGAGCAGTTCTTC,CASSSGGVNEQFF
TRBV28,-,TRBJ1-5,-,TGTGCCAGCACCTCCCAAGTTACGGGCAATCAGCCCCAGCATTTT,CASTSQVTGNQPQHF
TRBV2,-,TRBJ2-7,few,TGTGCCAGCAGTGACACTAACCCAGGGTCCTACGAGCAGTACTTC,CASSDTNPGSYEQYF
TRBV14,-,TRBJ2-5,few,TGTGCCAGTGGGACGGGCCAAGAGACCCAGTACTTC,CASGTGQETQYF
TRBV11-1,-,TRBJ1-1,-,TGTGCCAGCAGCCACGGGGGACGGACTGAAGCTTTCTTT,CASSHGGRTEAFF
TRBV3-1,-,TRBJ1-4,-,TGTGCCAGCAGCCAATTTTGGGACAACGAGTGGGAAAAACTGTTTTTT,CASSQFWDNEWEKLFF
TRBV7-9,-,TRBJ1-1,few,TGTGCCAGCAGCTTTCCTGTGTTCCCTGAAGCTTTCTTT,CASSFPVFPEAFF
TRBV5-1,TRBD2,TRBJ2-7,-,TGCGCCAGCAGCCTCATAGCGGGAGGGCCCATCTCCTACGAGCAGTACTTC,CASSLIAGGPISYEQYF
TRBV20-1,-,TRBJ2-5,-,TGCAGTGCTAGAATCCAGGGGGGAGAGACCCAGTACTTC,CSARIQGGETQYF
TRBV10-3,TRBD2,TRBJ2-5,-,TGTGCCATCAGTGATGGACTAGGAGTGGAGACCCAGTACTTC,CAISDGLGVETQYF
TRBV6-5,TRBD2,TRBJ2-1,-,TGTGCCAGCACGTCCCTAGCGGTTAACACTGAGCAGTTCTTC,CASTSLAVNTEQFF
TRBV27,-,TRBJ1-6,once,TGTGCCAGCAGTTTATCCCCAGACTATTCACCCCTCCACTTT,CASSLSPDYSPLHF
TRBV10-3,-,TRBJ2-7,-,TGTGCCATCAGCACTGGACAGTTTGACGAGCAGTACTTC,CAISTGQFDEQYF
TRBV29-1,TRBD1,TRBJ2-2,few,TGCAGCGTTGAAGTGGGACAGGGGATCGGCGGGGAGCTGTTTTTT,CSVEVGQGIGGELFF
TRBV3-1,TRBD1,TRBJ1-2,-,TGTGCCAGCAGCCAAGAGACAGGGATAGTCTATGGCTACACCTTC,CASSQETGIVYGYTF
TRBV11-3,-,TRBJ1-6,-,TGTGCCAGCAGCGGTAAACAGGTTCCCACCCTCCACTTT,CASSGKQVPTLHF
TRBV2,-,TRBJ2-3,few,TGTGCCAGCATTCCTAAGGAAGGGAAAGATACGCAGTATTTT,CASIPKEGKDTQYF
TRBV25-1,-,TRBJ1-4,-,TGTGCCAGCAGTGAATATGAGGGGCCTAATGAAAAACTGTTTTTT,CASSEYEGPNEKLFF
TRBV12-3/TRBV12-4,-,TRBJ2-5,many,TGTGCCAGCACCCTCTCTGGGGAGACCCAGTACTTC,CASTLSGETQYF
TRBV18,TRBD1,TRBJ1-1,many,TGTGCCAGCTCGCCAGGGGGTCCGAACACTGAAGCTTTCTTT,CASSPGGPNTEAFF
TRBV7-9,-,TRBJ2-3,-,TGTGCCACCGTCTGGGCGGGGAGCACAGATACGCAGTATTTT,CATVWAGSTDTQYF
TRBV12-3/TRBV12-4,TRBD1,TRBJ2-5,-,TGTGCCAGCAGCCGTACGACAGGGGAGATTGAGACCCAGTACTTC,CASSRTTGEIETQYF
TRBV19,-,TRBJ1-1,-,TGTGCCAGTAGTGGAGGGGACACTGAAGCTTTCTTT,CASSGGDTEAFF
TRBV3-1,-,TRBJ2-1,few,TGTGCCAGCAGCCAAAACGGGGCCTCCTACAATGAGCAGTTCTTC,CASSQNGASYNEQFF
TRBV2,TRBD2,TRBJ2-3,-,TGTGCCAGCAGTGGGGGACTAGCTGGAACAGATACGCAGTATTTT,CASSGGLAGTDTQYF
TRBV6-1,-,TRBJ2-7,-,TGTGCCAGCAGTGAAGCTTCCGGAGCCTACGAGCAGTACTTC,CASSEASGAYEQYF
TRBV15,-,TRBJ2-3,-,TGTGCCACCAGCAGAGATCTTCCTAGCACGCATACGCAGTATTTT,CATSRDLPSTHTQYF
TRBV6-6,TRBD1,TRBJ1-1,-,TGTGCCAGCAGTTACTTTCAGGGGGTCTCTGAAGCTTTCTTT,CASSYFQGVSEAFF
TRBV29-1,-,TRBJ2-5,few,TGCAGCGTTGTGGACGGGCAAGAGACCCAGTACTTC,CSVVDGQETQYF
TRBV11-2,TRBD2,TRBJ2-5,-,TGTGCCAGCAGCTTAGATCTAGGCAGCGGGGGATCAGGGACCCAGTACTTC,CASSLDLGSGGSGTQYF
TRBV29-1,TRBD2,TRBJ2-3,-,TGCAGCGTTGAAGATCTGGCTAGCGGGAATGAAGATACGCAGTATTTT,CSVEDLASGNEDTQYF
TRBV20-1,TRBD2,TRBJ2-7,-,TGCAGTGCTCGGACTAGCGGGAGACACGAGCAGTACTTC,CSARTSGRHEQYF
TRBV12-3/TRBV12-4,-,TRBJ2-3,many,TGTGCCAGCAGCCCACCGGGGGATACGCAGTATTTT,CASSPPGDTQYF
TRBV12-3/TRBV12-4,TRBD2,TRBJ2-1,-,TGTGCCAGCAGTTTAGAGGCCCCCGGCGGGAGTATCAATGAGCAGTTCTTC,CASSLEAPGGSINEQFF
TRBV29-1,TRBD1,TRBJ1-1,few,TGCAGCGTTGACTCAGGGGGGAACACTGAAGCTTTCTTT,CSVDSGGNTEAFF
TRBV15,TRBD2,TRBJ2-1,-,TGTGCCACCAGCAGAGATGGGGGACTAGCGGGAACTGAGCAGTTCTTC,CATSRDGGLAGTEQFF
TRBV7-3,-,TRBJ1-1,-,TGTGCCAGCAGCTTAACGTCGGGGGCCGGAACTGAAGCTTTCTTT,CASSLTSGAGTEAFF
TRBV12-5,-,TRBJ2-7,-,TGTGCTAGTGGTTTGGCACAAGGCTACGAGCAGTACTTC,CASGLAQGYEQYF
TRBV4-3,-,TRBJ1-3,few,TGCGCCAGCAGCCAAGATTTGTTCTCTGGAAACACCATATATTTT,CASSQDLFSGNTIYF
TRBV27,TRBD1,TRBJ1-1,few,TGTGCCAGCAGAAAGACAGGGTCGGGAGACGGCACTGAAGCTTTCTTT,CASRKTGSGDGTEAFF
TRBV4-3,-,TRBJ2-6,-,TGCGCCAGCAGCCAAGATCTTGTGGGGGCCGGGGCCAACGTCCTGACTTTC,CASSQDLVGAGANVLTF